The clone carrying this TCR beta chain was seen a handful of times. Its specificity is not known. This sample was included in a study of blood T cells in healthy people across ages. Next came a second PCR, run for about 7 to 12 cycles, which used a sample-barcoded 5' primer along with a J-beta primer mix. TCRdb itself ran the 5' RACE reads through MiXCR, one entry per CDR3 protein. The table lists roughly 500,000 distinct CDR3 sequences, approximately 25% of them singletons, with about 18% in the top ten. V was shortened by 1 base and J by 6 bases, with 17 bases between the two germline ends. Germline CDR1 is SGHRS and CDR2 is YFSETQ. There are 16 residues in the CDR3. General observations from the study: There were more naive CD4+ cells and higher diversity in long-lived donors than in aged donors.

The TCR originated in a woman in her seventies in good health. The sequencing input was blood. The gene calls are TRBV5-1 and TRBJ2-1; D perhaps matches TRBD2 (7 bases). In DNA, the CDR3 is TGCGCCAGCAGCTTGAGACGCGGGGGCCCTCCCAATGAGCAGTTCTTC. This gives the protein CASSLRRGGPPNEQFF.